The rows below give T cell receptor beta chains drawn from one sample of a study of cytomegalovirus exposure and HLA in healthy donors. Sequencing was performed with immunoSEQ multiplex PCR; in TCRdb, only in-frame clones are kept and a portion is missing. The table includes 100,000 to 150,000 clones, approximately 80% detected once. Sequencing used PBMCs. These TCRs come from a man between 35 and 55 years old in good health and CMV-seronegative. The conserved cysteine and the conserved F or W are not part of the CDR3 here. Clone sizes are given selectively: once, few, many, or a class where the clone is expanded.

clone_size	v_call	j_call	cdr3_aa
NA	TRBV9	TRBJ2-5	ASSDGPGQYSLGETQY
NA	TRBV2	NA	ANYGRAPYEQY
NA	TRBV4-3	TRBJ1-4	ASSQDRGGKLF
NA	TRBV29-1	TRBJ1-2	SVTQGGYGYT
NA	TRBV14	TRBJ1-2	ASSQGGGLHGHT
NA	TRBV7-6	TRBJ2-2	ASSLFQYTGELF
NA	TRBV7-2	TRBJ2-3	ASSQGADTQY
once	TRBV2	TRBJ1-1	ASGKQEAF
NA	TRBV6-6	TRBJ1-2	ASSYTGTDGYT
NA	TRBV9	TRBJ1-2	ASSVDRSYGYT
NA	TRBV7-6	TRBJ1-5	ASSFDRNQPQH
once	TRBV4-2	TRBJ2-2	ASSQVRGDNTGELF
NA	TRBV7-2	TRBJ1-5	ASSSQGFNNNQPQH
NA	TRBV5-1	TRBJ2-2	ASSPRGQDRATGELF
NA	TRBV18	TRBJ2-1	ASSTGSDNEQF
few	TRBV7-3	TRBJ2-7	ASSGRGGEQY
NA	TRBV6-1	TRBJ1-5	ASRETPNQPQH
once	TRBV19	TRBJ2-7	ASSMGSYEQY
NA	TRBV6-5	TRBJ2-7	ATHVGQGAYEQY
NA	TRBV9	TRBJ1-6	ASSLEGGPLSPLH
NA	TRBV7-2	TRBJ1-2	ASSLRGAGDYGYT
once	TRBV19	TRBJ1-1	ASNNPPGGVWTEAF
NA	TRBV7-9	TRBJ1-5	ASSLRGQPQH
NA	TRBV29-1	TRBJ1-1	SVLDSYMDTEAF